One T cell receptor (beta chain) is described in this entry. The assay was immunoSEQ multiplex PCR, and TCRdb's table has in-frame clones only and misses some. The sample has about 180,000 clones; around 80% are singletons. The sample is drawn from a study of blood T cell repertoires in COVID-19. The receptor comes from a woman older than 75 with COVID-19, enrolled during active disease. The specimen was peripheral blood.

DNA for the CDR3: TGTGCCAGCAGCCCGCTAACAGGGGTTGGGGCCAACGTCCTGACTTTC. Amino acid sequence: CASSPLTGVGANVLTF. This chain joins TRBV7-9 and TRBJ2-6; 7 nucleotides match TRBD1. Germline values: CDR1 SEHNR, CDR2 FQNEAQ (reference sequence). J gave up 3 bases and V 5 bases, and 7 bases lay outside the gene matches. The CDR3 runs 16 residues.